This entry features one T cell receptor beta chain sequence. This specimen comes from a study of CD8 T cells in Susac syndrome. RNA was extracted with the RNeasy kit, and a quantity of about 0.45 to 1 ug was reverse transcribed using random hexamers. Via MiXCR, TCRdb re-called the immunoSEQ multiplex PCR reads, giving one row per CDR3 protein. This table has approximately 180,000 distinct CDR3 sequences, about 91% appearing once. The V gene's germline CDR1 is SEHNR and CDR2 FQNEAQ (reference sequence). J lost 4 bases, V lost 3 bases, and 4 bases had no gene match. The CDR3 consists of 14 residues. This receptor was identified in a human donor with Susac syndrome. Sequenced sample: CD4+ T cells from PBMCs. V gene TRBV7-9 combines with J gene TRBJ2-3; 7 bases fit TRBD2. CDR3: CASSFQAGSDTQYF. The CDR3 region has the DNA TGTGCCAGCAGCTTTCAAGCGGGGTCAGATACGCAGTATTTT.